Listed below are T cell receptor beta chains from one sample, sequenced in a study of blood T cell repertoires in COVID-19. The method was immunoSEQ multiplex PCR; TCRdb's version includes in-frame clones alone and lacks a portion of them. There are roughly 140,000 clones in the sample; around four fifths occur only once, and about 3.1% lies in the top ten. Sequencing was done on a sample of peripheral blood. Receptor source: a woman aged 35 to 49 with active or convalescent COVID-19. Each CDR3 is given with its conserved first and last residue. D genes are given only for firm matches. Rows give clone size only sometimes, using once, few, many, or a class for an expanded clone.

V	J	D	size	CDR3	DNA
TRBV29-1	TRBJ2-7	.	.	CSVERGSPYEQYF	TGCAGCGTTGAAAGGGGAAGCCCCTACGAGCAGTACTTC
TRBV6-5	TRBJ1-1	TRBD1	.	CASSTRRGRTEAFF	TGTGCCAGCAGTACCCGCAGGGGGCGGACTGAAGCTTTCTTT
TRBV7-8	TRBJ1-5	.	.	CASSLTDYSNQPQHF	TGTGCCAGCAGCTTAACAGATTATAGCAATCAGCCCCAGCATTTT
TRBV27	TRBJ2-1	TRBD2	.	CASSLSLWQTGGAYNEQFF	TGTGCCAGCAGTTTATCCCTGTGGCAGACGGGGGGGGCCTACAATGAGCAGTTCTTC
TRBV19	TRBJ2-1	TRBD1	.	CASTFGTGYNEQFF	TGTGCCAGTACTTTCGGGACAGGGTACAATGAGCAGTTCTTC
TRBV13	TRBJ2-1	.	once	CASSSTSNEQFF	TGTGCCAGCAGCTCTACCTCCAATGAGCAGTTCTTC
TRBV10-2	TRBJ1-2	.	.	CASSESTGTYYGYTF	TGCGCCAGCAGTGAGTCGACTGGGACTTACTATGGCTACACCTTC
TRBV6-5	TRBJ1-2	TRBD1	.	CASSPWQGAFYGYTF	TGTGCCAGCAGTCCATGGCAGGGGGCGTTCTATGGCTACACCTTC
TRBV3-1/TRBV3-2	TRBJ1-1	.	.	CASSQGRDGNTEAFF	TGTGCCAGCAGCCAGGGCAGGGATGGAAACACTGAAGCTTTCTTT
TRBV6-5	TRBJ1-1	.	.	CASTDRLNTEAFF	TGTGCCAGCACCGACAGGTTGAACACTGAAGCTTTCTTT
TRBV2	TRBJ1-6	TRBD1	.	CASSESKGAKGSPLHF	TGTGCCAGCAGTGAGAGTAAGGGGGCAAAGGGATCACCCCTCCACTTT
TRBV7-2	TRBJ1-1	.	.	CASSFKQVNTEAFF	TGTGCCAGCAGCTTTAAACAGGTGAACACTGAAGCTTTCTTT
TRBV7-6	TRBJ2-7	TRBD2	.	CASSPRALARYEQYF	TGTGCCAGCAGCCCCCGCGCACTAGCGAGGTACGAGCAGTACTTC
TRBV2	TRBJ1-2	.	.	CTARNYGYTF	TGCACCGCACGGAACTATGGCTACACCTTC
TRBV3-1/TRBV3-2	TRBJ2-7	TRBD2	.	CASSQVSAGGSGTYEQYF	TGTGCCAGCAGCCAAGTATCGGCGGGAGGGTCCGGGACCTACGAGCAGTACTTC
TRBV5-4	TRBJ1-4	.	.	CASSLGQRNEKLFF	TGTGCCAGCAGCTTGGGACAGCGTAATGAAAAACTGTTTTTT
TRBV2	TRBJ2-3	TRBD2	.	CASSEALAGGAEDTQYF	TGTGCCAGCAGTGAAGCGCTAGCGGGGGGGGCGGAAGATACGCAGTATTTT
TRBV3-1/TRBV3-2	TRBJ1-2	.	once	CASSQDRGYNGYTF	TGTGCCAGCAGCCAAGATCGGGGGTACAATGGCTACACCTTC
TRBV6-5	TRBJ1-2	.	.	CASSYSTVYGYTF	TGTGCCAGCAGTTACTCCACAGTCTATGGCTACACCTTC
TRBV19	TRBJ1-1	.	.	CASSKSGVRDTEAFF	TGTGCCAGTAGTAAAAGCGGGGTACGGGACACTGAAGCTTTCTTT
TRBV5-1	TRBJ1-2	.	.	CASSLDRQIDGYTF	TGCGCCAGCAGCTTGGACCGACAGATAGACGGCTACACCTTC
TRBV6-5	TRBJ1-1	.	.	CASSYSAGANTEAFF	TGTGCCAGCAGTTACTCGGCAGGGGCCAACACTGAAGCTTTCTTT
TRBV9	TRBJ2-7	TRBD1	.	CASSATGGGADLPYEQYF	TGTGCCAGCAGCGCGACAGGGGGCGGTGCAGACCTTCCCTACGAGCAGTACTTC
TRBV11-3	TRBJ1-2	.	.	CASSLDRVSRFYGYTF	TGTGCCAGCAGCTTAGATCGTGTAAGTCGGTTCTATGGCTACACCTTC
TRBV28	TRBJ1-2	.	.	CASSIRRGNYGYTF	TGTGCCAGCAGTATCCGTAGGGGAAACTATGGCTACACCTTC
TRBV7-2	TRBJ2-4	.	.	CASSPTQLLAKNIQYF	TGTGCCAGCAGCCCTACTCAACTTCTAGCCAAAAACATTCAGTACTTC
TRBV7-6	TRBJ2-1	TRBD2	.	CASSLATKLSGAPSNIYNEQFF	TGTGCCAGCAGCTTAGCTACAAAGCTTAGCGGGGCCCCCTCCAACATTTACAATGAGCAGTTCTTC
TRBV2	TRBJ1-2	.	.	CASSEQGRYGYTF	TGTGCCAGCAGTGAACAGGGGCGGTATGGCTACACCTTC
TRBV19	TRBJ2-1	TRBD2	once	CASSTPGEGEQFF	TGTGCCAGTAGTACCCCGGGGGAGGGTGAGCAGTTCTTC
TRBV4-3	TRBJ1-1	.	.	CASSYSRYMNTEAFF	TGCGCCAGCAGCTACTCCAGGTATATGAACACTGAAGCTTTCTTT
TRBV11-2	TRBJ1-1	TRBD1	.	CASSLAGGIGGGRAFF	TGTGCCAGCAGCTTAGCTGGGGGGATAGGGGGCGGTAGGGCTTTCTTT
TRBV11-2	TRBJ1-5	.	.	CASSLLGGDQPQHF	TGTGCCAGCAGCCTGTTGGGGGGGGATCAGCCCCAGCATTTT
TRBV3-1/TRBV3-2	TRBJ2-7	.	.	CASSQDRGIDEQYF	TGTGCCAGCAGCCAAGATCGAGGGATTGACGAGCAGTACTTC
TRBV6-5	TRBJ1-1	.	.	CASSTPGRGRTEAFF	TGTGCCAGCAGTACCCCAGGTCGGGGAAGGACTGAAGCTTTCTTT
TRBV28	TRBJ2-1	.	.	CASSSDIGQFF	TGTGCCAGCAGCTCCGACATTGGGCAGTTCTTC
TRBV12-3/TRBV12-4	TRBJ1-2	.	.	CASSFSARDGYTF	TGTGCCAGCAGTTTCTCTGCTCGGGATGGCTACACCTTC
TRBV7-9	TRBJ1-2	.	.	CASSLGTVPSGYTF	TGTGCCAGCAGCTTAGGGACAGTCCCGTCTGGCTACACCTTC
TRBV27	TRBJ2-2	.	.	CASSLLRGELFF	TGTGCCAGCAGTTTACTTCGCGGGGAGCTGTTTTTT
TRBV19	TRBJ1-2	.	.	CASSIVSGLQVGYTF	TGTGCCAGTAGTATCGTCTCGGGACTCCAGGTTGGCTACACCTTC
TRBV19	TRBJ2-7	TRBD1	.	CASSITPGQGYEQYF	TGTGCCAGTAGTATTACGCCGGGACAGGGCTACGAGCAGTACTTC
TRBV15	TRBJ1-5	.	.	CATSRDPTGYSNQPQHF	TGTGCCACCAGCAGAGATCCGACAGGTTATAGCAATCAGCCCCAGCATTTT
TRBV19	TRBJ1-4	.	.	CASSIGQATNEKLFF	TGTGCCAGTAGTATAGGACAGGCAACTAATGAAAAACTGTTTTTT
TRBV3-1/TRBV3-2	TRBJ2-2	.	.	CASSRDISHNTGELFF	TGTGCCAGCAGTCGGGACATCAGTCACAACACCGGGGAGCTGTTTTTT
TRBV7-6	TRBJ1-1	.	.	CASSSQGRMNTEAFF	TGTGCCAGCAGCTCCCAGGGGAGAATGAACACTGAAGCTTTCTTT
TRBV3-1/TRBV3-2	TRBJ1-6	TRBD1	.	CASSTRQGSNSPLHF	TGTGCCAGCAGCACCCGACAGGGAAGTAATTCACCCCTCCACTTT
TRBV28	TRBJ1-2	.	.	CASSLGGRLNYGYTF	TGTGCCAGCAGTTTGGGCGGGAGATTGAACTATGGCTACACCTTC
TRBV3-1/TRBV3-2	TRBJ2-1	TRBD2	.	CASSPGSGVSYNEQFF	TGTGCCAGCAGCCCGGGGAGCGGGGTATCCTACAATGAGCAGTTCTTC
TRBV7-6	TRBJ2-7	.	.	CASTGSYEQYF	TGTGCCAGCACAGGGTCCTACGAGCAGTACTTC
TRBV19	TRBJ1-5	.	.	CASSAQGNQPQHF	TGTGCCAGTAGTGCCCAGGGCAATCAGCCCCAGCATTTT
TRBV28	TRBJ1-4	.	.	CASSGSRANEKLFF	TGTGCCAGCAGTGGTAGCAGGGCTAATGAAAAACTGTTTTTT
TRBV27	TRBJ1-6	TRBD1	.	CASSFFADRAASPLHF	TGTGCCAGCAGTTTTTTTGCGGACAGGGCGGCTTCACCCCTCCACTTT
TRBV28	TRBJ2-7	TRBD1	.	CASSQGRQGGKYEQYF	TGTGCCAGCAGCCAAGGTCGACAGGGCGGAAAGTACGAGCAGTACTTC
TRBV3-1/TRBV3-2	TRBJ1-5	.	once	CASSQYRDHQPQHF	TGTGCCAGCAGCCAATACAGGGACCATCAGCCCCAGCATTTT
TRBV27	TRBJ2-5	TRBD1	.	CASSPPGQGIRETQYF	TGTGCCAGCAGTCCCCCGGGACAGGGAATCCGAGAGACCCAGTACTTC
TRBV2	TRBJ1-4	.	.	CASRPGLVGEKLFF	TGTGCCAGCAGACCGGGACTGGTTGGGGAAAAACTGTTTTTT
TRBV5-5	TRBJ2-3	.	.	CASSYTVPTDTQYF	TGTGCCAGCAGCTATACAGTGCCCACAGATACGCAGTATTTT
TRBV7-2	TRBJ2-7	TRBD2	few	CASSLGTVAGVYEQYF	TGTGCCAGCAGCTTAGGAACAGTAGCGGGAGTATACGAGCAGTACTTC
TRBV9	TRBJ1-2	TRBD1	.	CASSHWTGALYGYTF	TGTGCCAGCAGCCACTGGACAGGGGCCCTCTATGGCTACACCTTC
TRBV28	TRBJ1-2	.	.	CASVLLGRGEGYTF	TGTGCCAGCGTACTCCTGGGCAGGGGAGAGGGCTACACCTTC
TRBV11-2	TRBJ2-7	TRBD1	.	CASNRQGGPYEQYF	TGTGCCAGCAACCGACAGGGTGGTCCCTACGAGCAGTACTTC